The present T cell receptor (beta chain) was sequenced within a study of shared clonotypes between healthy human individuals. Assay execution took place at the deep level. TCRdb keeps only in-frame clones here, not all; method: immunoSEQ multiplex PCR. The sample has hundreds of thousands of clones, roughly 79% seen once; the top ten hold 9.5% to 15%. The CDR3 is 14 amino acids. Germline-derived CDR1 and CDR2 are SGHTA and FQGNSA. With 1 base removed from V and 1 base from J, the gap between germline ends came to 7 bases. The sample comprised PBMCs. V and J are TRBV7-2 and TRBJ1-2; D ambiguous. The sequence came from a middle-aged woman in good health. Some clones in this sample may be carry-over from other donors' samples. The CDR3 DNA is TGTGCCAGCAGCTTAGTTCCGGGTAACTATGGCTACACCTTC. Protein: CASSLVPGNYGYTF.